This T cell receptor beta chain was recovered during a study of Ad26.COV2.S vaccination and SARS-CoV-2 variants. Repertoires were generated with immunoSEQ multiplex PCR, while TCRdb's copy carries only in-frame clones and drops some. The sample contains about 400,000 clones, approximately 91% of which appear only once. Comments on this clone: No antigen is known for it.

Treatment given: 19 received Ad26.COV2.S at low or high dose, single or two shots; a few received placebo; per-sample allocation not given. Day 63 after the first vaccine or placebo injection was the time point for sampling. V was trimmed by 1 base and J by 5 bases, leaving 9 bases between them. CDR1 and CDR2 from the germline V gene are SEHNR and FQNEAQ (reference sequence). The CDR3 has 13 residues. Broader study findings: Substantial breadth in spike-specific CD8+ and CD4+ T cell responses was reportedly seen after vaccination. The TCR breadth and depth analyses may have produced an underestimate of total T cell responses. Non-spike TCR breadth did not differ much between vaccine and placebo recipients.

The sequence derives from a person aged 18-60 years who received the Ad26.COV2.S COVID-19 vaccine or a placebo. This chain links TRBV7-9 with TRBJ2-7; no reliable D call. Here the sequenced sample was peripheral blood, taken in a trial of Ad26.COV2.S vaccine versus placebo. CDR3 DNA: TGTGCCAGCAGCTTAGGAGTTTTCGACGAGCAGTACTTC. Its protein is CASSLGVFDEQYF.